This T cell receptor beta chain was recovered during a study of CD8+CD57+ T cells in acquired aplastic anemia. Before being chosen for sequencing, patients had shown CD8+CD57+ cell expansion by flow cytometry. This clonotype was observed at least ten times. The template used for profiling TCR beta VDJ and CDR3 was genomic DNA. TCRdb passed the reads through MiXCR, listing each CDR3 protein once. The data hold about 40,000 distinct CDR3 sequences, with 60% to 70% observed a single time. Trimming stripped 6 bases from V and 7 bases from J, with 18 bases between. The CDR3 length is 14 residues. In germline, CDR1 is SNHLY, CDR2 FYNNEI.

The clonotype comes from a human donor with aplastic anemia. The rearrangement uses TRBV2 and TRBJ1-2; no clear D. The material sequenced was sorted CD4+, CD8+, or CD8+CD57+ T cells (not recorded which) from PBMCs. The CDR3 DNA reads as TGTGCCAGCAGCCAAGTTCCGGAATCGGGTGGCTACACCTTC. Protein sequence: CASSQVPESGGYTF.